This T cell receptor (beta chain) derives from a study of T cell repertoires in cytomegalovirus infection. At the level of the study: Public TCR beta signatures marked donors with CMV infection and the matching HLA.

TCRdb re-derived calls from the reads in MiXCR, one entry per CDR3 protein. The table lists about 920,000 distinct CDR3 sequences, 25% to 40% of them singletons. The CDR3 runs to 17 residues. CDR1 is LNHDA and CDR2 is SQIVND in the germline V gene (reference sequence). Trimming removed 0 bases from V and 4 bases from J, with 16 bases in between. Worth noting for this clonotype: Its antigen is unidentified.

This chain connects TRBV19 to TRBJ2-1, with a weak D call TRBD2 (6 bases). The clonotype was recovered from a human donor in good health (CMV status not recorded). Some clones in this sample may be carry-over from other donors' samples. Here the sequenced sample was cultured CD8+ T cells from PBMCs, taken from culture after CMV antigen stimulation. The CDR3: CASSIDPGLNFYNEQFF. In nucleotides, the CDR3 is TGTGCCAGTAGTATAGACCCGGGACTCAACTTTTACAATGAGCAGTTCTTC.